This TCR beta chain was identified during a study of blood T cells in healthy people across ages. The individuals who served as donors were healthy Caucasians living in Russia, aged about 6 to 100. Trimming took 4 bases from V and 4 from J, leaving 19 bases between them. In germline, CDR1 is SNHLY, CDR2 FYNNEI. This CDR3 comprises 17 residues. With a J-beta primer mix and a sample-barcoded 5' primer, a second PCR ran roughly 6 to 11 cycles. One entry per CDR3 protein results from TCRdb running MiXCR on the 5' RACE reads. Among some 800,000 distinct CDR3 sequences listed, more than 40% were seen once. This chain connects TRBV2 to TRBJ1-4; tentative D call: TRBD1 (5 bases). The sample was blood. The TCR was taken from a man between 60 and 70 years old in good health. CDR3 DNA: TGTGCCAGCAGTGTAGGGTTAGGGGATTCGGGTAATGAAAAACTGTTTTTT. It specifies CASSVGLGDSGNEKLFF.